These 32 T cell receptor beta chains were sequenced from one sample in a study of T cells in Graves' hyperthyroidism and ophthalmopathy. Regions amplified from RNA transcripts were the TCR beta CDR3 regions. The primer set for the first-round RT-PCR of the TCR CDR3 was HTBI. TCRdb used MiXCR to reprocess the multiplex PCR reads, holding one entry per CDR3 protein. Of almost 600,000 distinct CDR3 sequences detected, 14% appear once; the ten largest clones hold 5% to 7%. Input material: blood. The receptor source for this set is a woman aged 25 to 39 with Graves' hyperthyroidism that later progressed to Graves' ophthalmopathy.

This clonotype was seen many times. The gene calls are TRBV13 and TRBJ1-1; D not certain. V was clipped by 2 bases and J by 0 bases, with 13 bases between them. The CDR3 runs 16 residues. Germline V gene data show CDR1 as PRHDT and CDR2 as FYEKMQ (reference sequence). The CDR3 protein is CASSLIDGAVNTEAFF. DNA of the CDR3: TGTGCCAGCAGCTTAATAGATGGAGCAGTGAACACTGAAGCTTTCTTT. The variable domain in full, with the rest retrieved from reference TRBV13 and TRBJ1-1, is AAGVIQSPRHLIKEKRETATLKCYPIPRHDTVYWYQQGPGQDPQFLISFYEKMQSDKGSIPDRFSAQQFSDYHSELNMSSLELGDSALYFCASSLIDGAVNTEAFFGQGTRLTVV.

At least ten counts were recorded for this clonotype. The chain carries TRBV7-9 and TRBJ2-1; D unresolved. CDR3 length: 13 amino acids. Germline V CDR1 and CDR2: SEHNR, FQNEAQ (reference sequence). V was clipped by 6 bases and J by 0 bases, with 6 bases between them. CDR3 in amino acids: CASRPGSYNEQFF. DNA of the CDR3: TGTGCCAGCAGGCCGGGCTCCTACAATGAGCAGTTCTTC. Looking up the rest from reference TRBV7-9 and TRBJ2-1 gives the full variable domain: DTGVSQNPRHKITKRGQNVTFRCDPISEHNRLYWYRQTLGQGPEFLTYFQNEAQLEKSRLLSDRFSAERPKGSFSTLEIQRTEQGDSAMYLCASRPGSYNEQFFGPGTRLTVL.

This clonotype was picked up many times. The chain uses TRBV15 and TRBJ1-5, with a tentative D call TRBD1 (6 bases). The germline CDR1 and CDR2 sequences are LNHNV and YYDKDF (reference sequence). V lost 5 bases and J 4 bases, leaving 18 bases between the germline ends. The length of the CDR3 is 16 residues. The CDR3 DNA follows: TGTGCCACCAGCGGACCGGCGGGAAGGGGGAATCAGCCCCAGCATTTT. Its translation is CATSGPAGRGNQPQHF.

V gene TRBV20-1 combines with J gene TRBJ1-6; D is uncertain. V shed 0 bases and J shed 0 bases, with 3 bases lying between them. CDR3 length: 14 amino acids. Germline V gene sequence: CDR1 DFQATT, CDR2 SNEGSKA (reference sequence). The CDR3 here is CSARDASYNSPLHF. CDR3 sequence (DNA): TGCAGTGCTAGAGACGCCTCCTATAATTCACCCCTCCACTTT.

This clonotype was seen only a few times. J is TRBJ1-2 and V is TRBV30; 7 positions match TRBD1. Germline V gives CDR1 GTSNPN, CDR2 SVGIG (reference sequence). Germline trimming cut 5 bases from V and 5 bases from J; bases unmatched to any gene: 8. This CDR3 has 13 residues. The CDR3 sequence: CAWGGGRWYGYTF. The CDR3 bases are TGTGCCTGGGGAGGGGGCAGGTGGTATGGCTACACCTTC.

The chain couples TRBV28 to TRBJ1-3; D perhaps matches TRBD1 (5 bases). The CDR3 loop spans 14 amino acids. Trimming cost V 7 bases and J 4 bases, with 14 bases left between them. CDR1 is MDHEN and CDR2 is SYDVKM in the germline V gene. The CDR3 protein is CASTPGEHGNTIYF. CDR3 DNA sequence: TGTGCCAGCACGCCGGGGGAACACGGAAACACCATATATTTT.

This clonotype has ten or more counts. The chain couples TRBV6-1 to TRBJ1-2; D not certain. This CDR3 comprises 14 residues. V lost 7 bases and J 4 bases, leaving 16 bases between the germline ends. Germline loops: CDR1 MNHNS, CDR2 SASEGT. The CDR3 DNA reads as TGTGCCAGCACGAGGTCGAATATTGGCTATGGCTACACCTTC. It encodes CASTRSNIGYGYTF.

This clonotype came up many times. This rearrangement joins TRBV11-2 to TRBJ2-1; 11 bases align to TRBD2. V trimming: 6 bases; J trimming: 4 bases; junction bases outside the gene matches: 5. CDR3 length: 15 residues. CDR1 is SGHAT and CDR2 is FQNNGV in the germline V gene. The CDR3 here is CASRSGTSGYNEQFF. The CDR3 bases are TGTGCCAGCAGGTCCGGGACTAGCGGTTACAATGAGCAGTTCTTC.

Many counts were recorded for this clonotype. The rearrangement links TRBV28 to TRBJ2-1, with TRBD2 matching 7 bases. J lost 4 bases, V lost 2 bases, and 5 bases had no gene match. This CDR3 is built from 15 residues. Germline lookup yields CDR1 MDHEN and CDR2 SYDVKM. The CDR3 DNA is TGTGCCAGCAGTTTACTAGCGGATTTATACAATGAGCAGTTCTTC. Translating gives CASSLLADLYNEQFF. The full variable domain, rest sourced from reference TRBV28 and TRBJ2-1, is DVKVTQSSRYLVKRTGEKVFLECVQDMDHENMFWYRQDPGLGLRLIYFSYDVKMKEKGDIPEGYSVSREKKERFSLILESASTNQTSMYLCASSLLADLYNEQFFGPGTRLTVL.

The chain is built from TRBV20-1 and TRBJ1-6; maybe TRBD1 (6 bases). This CDR3 comprises 15 residues. The V end lost 0 bases, the J end lost 11 bases, and 17 bases lay between the germline ends. CDR1 DFQATT and CDR2 SNEGSKA come from the germline V gene (reference sequence). CDR3 nucleotides: TGCAGTGCTAGAGATACCCAGGTGAGGGGGACACCCCTCCACTTT. This gives the protein CSARDTQVRGTPLHF.

A few counts support this clonotype. CDR3 DNA: TGTGCCAGCAGCATCCAGGCGGGAGTAAGTTTCTTC. Translated: CASSIQAGVSFF. The chain recombines TRBV7-2 with TRBJ2-1; 7 bases match TRBD2. The germline V gene has CDR1 SGHTA and CDR2 FQGNSA. V gave up 5 bases and J gave up 16 bases; unmatched junction bases: 11. This CDR3 spans 12 amino acids.

This clonotype was detected many times. The V and J genes are TRBV6-1 and TRBJ2-1; TRBD2 is a possible D gene (5 bases). CDR1 and CDR2 (germline): MNHNS, SASEGT. The CDR3 spans 14 residues. Trimming removed 4 bases at V and 6 bases at J, with 13 bases between. The CDR3 reads CASSGTYPSNEQFF. As DNA, the CDR3 is TGTGCCAGCAGTGGGACTTACCCTAGCAATGAGCAGTTCTTC.

This clonotype was seen ten or more times. V is TRBV12-3 or TRBV12-4 and J is TRBJ1-1, with unresolved D. V was clipped by 3 bases and J by 9 bases, with 11 bases between them. The CDR3 loop spans 12 amino acids. CDR3 coding DNA: TGTGCCAGCAGTTTTCCAGATCAACAAGCTTTCTTT. It encodes CASSFPDQQAFF.

V and J are TRBV29-1 and TRBJ1-2; D is unclear. V lost 0 bases to trimming and J lost 8 bases, with 22 bases between them. Germline-derived CDR1 and CDR2 are SQVTM and ANQGSEA. The CDR3 runs 16 residues. The CDR3 DNA reads as TGCAGCGTTGAAGATTTACCCCCCGGGAGACCCTTAGGCTACACCTTC. This codes for CSVEDLPPGRPLGYTF.

As to this clonotype: A much larger clone differs by one base, so this may be a read error. The gene calls are TRBV27 and TRBJ1-2; no definite D call. Trimming pared 6 bases from V and 1 base from J, leaving 12 bases between. This CDR3 comprises 14 residues. Germline V gene lookup returns CDR1 MNHEY and CDR2 SMNVEV (reference sequence). CDR3 coding DNA: TGTGCCAGCAGAGAAAGCGACGGTAACTATGGCTACACCTTC. This sequence encodes CASRESDGNYGYTF.

About this clonotype: An end of the junction differs from the germline gene, which may be a read error. The V and J genes are TRBV7-7 and TRBJ2-5; possibly TRBD2 for D (6 bases). The CDR3 has 16 amino acids. Germline loops: CDR1 SSHAT, CDR2 FNYEAQ (reference sequence). The CDR3, as DNA: TGTGCTAGCAGCTTAACCATCCGGACGGAGGGAGAGACCCAGTACTTC. Translated: CASSLTIRTEGETQYF.

This clonotype was recorded only once. CDR3 DNA: TGTGCCAGCCGGGGGAACCGCTACGAGCAGTACTTC. It specifies CASRGNRYEQYF. The rearrangement joins TRBV6-1 to TRBJ2-7; D is possibly TRBD2 (6 bases). The CDR3 covers 12 residues. Germline V lookup: CDR1 MNHNS, CDR2 SASEGT. V was cut by 8 bases and J by 3 bases, with 11 bases left in between.

This clonotype has just a few counts. The V and J genes are TRBV20-1 and TRBJ1-4; D unresolved. V lost 6 bases to trimming and J lost 1 base, with 15 bases between them. Germline assignment: CDR1 DFQATT and CDR2 SNEGSKA (reference sequence). The CDR3 consists of 15 residues. CDR3: CSASTLPVTNEKLFF. The CDR3 nucleotides are TGCAGTGCCAGTACCCTTCCCGTAACTAATGAAAAACTGTTTTTT.

This clonotype has a count of ten or more. The chain is built from TRBV20-1 and TRBJ2-7, with 12 bases that match TRBD2. After removal of 6 bases from V and 0 bases from J, the junction contained 12 bases not matched to a gene. The V gene's germline CDR1 is DFQATT and CDR2 SNEGSKA (reference sequence). The CDR3 has 17 residues. The CDR3 spells CSAIGTSGPHNSYEQYF. CDR3 sequence (DNA): TGCAGTGCCATCGGGACTAGCGGGCCCCACAACTCCTACGAGCAGTACTTC.

This clonotype was observed at least ten times. This chain uses TRBV6-1 with TRBJ1-1; possibly TRBD1 for D (5 bases). CDR3 size: 16 residues. Germline CDR1 and CDR2: MNHNS and SASEGT. V dropped 6 bases and J dropped 4 bases, with 21 bases sitting between them. The CDR3 nucleotides are TGTGCCAGCAGGCCTCGGGGGAGGGCCGTGGGCACTGAAGCTTTCTTT. The encoded protein is CASRPRGRAVGTEAFF.

This clonotype was counted at least ten times. The chain uses TRBV18 and TRBJ1-2; a possible D gene is TRBD1 (6 bases). The CDR3 length is 15 residues. CDR1 and CDR2 from the germline V gene are KGHSH and LQKENI. Trimming left V 1 base short and J 4 bases short, with 13 bases between. The chain's CDR3 is CASSPQGHGSYGYTF. Written as DNA, the CDR3 is TGTGCCAGCTCACCACAGGGACACGGGTCCTATGGCTACACCTTC.

This clonotype was seen a handful of times. This sequence joins TRBV6-1 and TRBJ2-1; 7 nucleotides match TRBD1. The CDR3 is 15 amino acids. J was trimmed by 2 bases and V by 6 bases; bases with no gene match: 7. CDR1 MNHNS and CDR2 SASEGT come from the germline V gene. The CDR3 is CASRTTTGPYNEQFF. CDR3 nucleotide sequence: TGTGCCAGCAGGACAACGACAGGGCCCTACAATGAGCAGTTCTTC.

Points on this clonotype: A much bigger clone sits one base away, suggesting this may be a read error. The chain carries TRBV28 and TRBJ1-2; tentatively, D is TRBD1 (5 bases). The CDR3 length is 12 residues. Trimming removed 4 bases from V and 2 bases from J, with 5 bases in between. Looked up from germline, CDR1 is MDHEN and CDR2 is SYDVKM. CDR3 loop: CASSWDNYGYTF. The DNA of the CDR3 is TGTGCCAGCAGTTGGGACAACTATGGCTACACCTTC.

At least ten counts were recorded for this clonotype. The chain carries TRBV7-2 and TRBJ1-6, with 8 bases that match TRBD1. V trimming: 5 bases; J trimming: 7 bases; junction bases outside the gene matches: 7. The CDR3 runs to 15 residues. CDR1 is SGHTA, CDR2 FQGNSA, per germline. The CDR3 region is CASSLTGGENSPLHF. The CDR3, as DNA: TGTGCCAGCAGCCTCACAGGGGGAGAGAATTCACCCCTCCACTTT.

At least ten counts were recorded for this clonotype. The J gene is TRBJ1-2, the V gene TRBV10-2; no clear D. CDR1 and CDR2 (germline): WSHSY, SAAADI. Trimming took 0 bases from V and 6 from J, leaving 14 bases between them. The CDR3 spans 15 residues. Here the CDR3 DNA reads TGCGCCAGCAGTGAGTCGCAGAGCGCGACGGATGGCTACACCTTC. Translated: CASSESQSATDGYTF.

The gene calls are TRBV9 and TRBJ2-1, with 10 bases lining up with TRBD2. The ends lost 5 bases at V and 5 bases at J; junction bases unmatched: 10. The CDR3 runs to 16 residues. The germline CDR1 and CDR2 sequences are SGDLS and YYNGEE. CDR3 bases: TGTGCCAGCAGTCTCATGGAAGCGGGAGGGCACAATGAGCAGTTCTTC. Its protein product is CASSLMEAGGHNEQFF.

This clonotype was counted ten times or more. The chain recombines TRBV29-1 with TRBJ2-5; 10 nucleotides agree with TRBD2. The germline V gene encodes CDR1 SQVTM and CDR2 ANQGSEA. The CDR3 extends over 15 amino acids. V was clipped by 6 bases and J by 2 bases; unmatched bases: 9. CDR3: CSVSRTSGHQETQYF. For the CDR3, the DNA is TGCAGCGTCAGCAGGACTAGCGGACATCAAGAGACCCAGTACTTC.

This clonotype was seen repeatedly, ten times or more. This chain joins TRBV12-3 or TRBV12-4 and TRBJ2-7; 12 bases align to TRBD2. The CDR3 has 16 amino acids. V lost 5 bases and J lost 1; bases outside the gene matches: 6. The CDR3 DNA follows: TGTGCCAGCAGTCGGACTAGCGGGATTGGGTCCTACGAGCAGTACTTC. This codes for CASSRTSGIGSYEQYF.

Worth noting for this clonotype: A single base separates this from a much larger clone, so it may be a read error. J is TRBJ2-3 and V is TRBV20-1; D perhaps matches TRBD2 (5 bases). The germline V gene has CDR1 DFQATT and CDR2 SNEGSKA (reference sequence). The CDR3 is made up of 16 amino acids. CDR3 sequence reads: CSVTLLRRGSTDTLYF. CDR3 sequence (DNA): TGCAGTGTCACCCTTCTTAGGAGAGGGAGCACAGATACGCTGTATTTT.

This clonotype was recorded many times. This sequence joins TRBV10-3 and TRBJ1-4; TRBD1 matches 7 bases. Germline V gene data show CDR1 as ENHRY and CDR2 as SYGVKD. The length of the CDR3 is 12 residues. Trimming at V came to 6 bases and at J to 10 bases, leaving 5 bases not matched to a gene. Written as DNA, the CDR3 is TGTGCCATCAGCACAGGGGATGGAAAACTGTTTTTT. Protein: CAISTGDGKLFF.

This clonotype was detected only a few times. The CDR3: CASSDWRKNTEAFF. DNA for the CDR3: TGTGCCAGCAGTGACTGGAGAAAGAACACTGAAGCTTTCTTT. This sequence joins TRBV6-4 and TRBJ1-1; D ambiguous. Deletions cut 1 base from V and 1 base from J, with 7 bases between. The CDR3 covers 14 residues. CDR1 MRHNA and CDR2 SNTAGT come from the germline V gene.

The chain combines TRBV7-9 with TRBJ2-5; 9 nucleotides line up with TRBD1. The V and J ends lost 6 bases and 4 bases, in that order; junction bases with no gene match: 6. The CDR3 covers 14 residues. Germline lookup yields CDR1 SEHNR and CDR2 FQNEAQ (reference sequence). CDR3 protein: CASRRQGGGETQYF. DNA for the CDR3: TGTGCCAGCAGGAGACAGGGGGGAGGAGAGACCCAGTACTTC.